In its sample, the clone carrying this T cell receptor (beta chain) was seen a few times. The data were produced by immunoSEQ multiplex PCR, yet TCRdb's version contains in-frame clones alone and is incomplete. Here the sample spans around 10,000 clones, over 65% being singletons. The data stem from a study of OX40 agonist ivuxolimab in advanced cancers. About the research overall: Participants could have had prior anti-PD-1, anti-PD-L1 or anti-CTLA-4 therapy, and around 40% had some.

The CDR3 covers 15 residues. Per germline, CDR1 SGHRS and CDR2 YFSETQ. Trimming left V 0 bases short and J 9 bases short, with 13 bases between. The receptor was isolated from an adult with an advanced solid tumor such as melanoma, head and neck, liver or kidney cancer. The specimen was CD4+ or CD8+ T cells sorted from blood, collected in a trial of the OX40 agonist ivuxolimab. V is TRBV5-1 and J is TRBJ1-6, with D maybe TRBD1 (5 bases). DNA for the CDR3: TGCGCCAGCAGCTTGGCCGGGGGGATGGGTTCACCCCTCCACTTT. Amino acids: CASSLAGGMGSPLHF.